Following are 23 T cell receptor beta chains from one sample sequenced in a study of CD8 T cells in cerebrospinal fluid in Alzheimer's disease. TCRdb re-called the 10x single-cell sequencing reads and catalogs CDR3 proteins one per entry, DNA excluded. The sample table includes 1,000 to 1,500 distinct CDR3 sequences. The sequenced material came from cerebrospinal fluid. Receptor source: a human donor with Alzheimer's disease.

By frequency, this clonotype registers medium-sized. The chain has TRBV5-4 and TRBJ2-2. The length of the CDR3 is 14 residues. From germline, CDR1 is SGHNT and CDR2 YYREEE (reference sequence). The CDR3 loop reads CASSLDPSAGELFF.

This clonotype is identified as large from frequency. The chain carries TRBV6-2 or TRBV6-3 and TRBJ1-5; without DNA, the TCRdb call of TRBD1 cannot be checked. The CDR3 is 15 residues long. The germline V gene encodes CDR1 MNHEY and CDR2 SVGEGT. CDR3 amino acids: CASRRDRAGNQPQHF.

This clonotype is labeled medium-sized based on frequency. The rearrangement links TRBV5-6 to TRBJ2-7; lacking DNA, the TRBD1 call made by TCRdb goes unchecked. The CDR3 runs 14 residues. Germline V CDR1 and CDR2: SGHDT, YYEEEE. The CDR3 sequence is CASSQPGLGYEQYF.

The V and J genes are TRBV23-1 and TRBJ1-1. TRBV23-1 is filed as an ORF, its function uncertain. The CDR3 extends over 12 amino acids. CDR3 sequence reads: CASSTTSAEAFF.

This clonotype counts as medium-sized by frequency. This chain uses TRBV7-6 with TRBJ1-3. The CDR3 length is 15 residues. From germline, CDR1 is SGHVS and CDR2 FNYEAQ. The CDR3 is CASSLTRTSGNTIYF.

This sequence joins TRBV2 and TRBJ2-7; with no DNA, the TCRdb D assignment of TRBD2 cannot be verified. The CDR3 has 17 amino acids. CDR1 is SNHLY and CDR2 is FYNNEI in the germline V gene. This CDR3 reads CASIPGLAGESSYEQYF.

This clonotype is identified as medium-sized from frequency. The chain's CDR3 is CATSDPSGTGRETQYF. V usage is TRBV24-1 and J usage is TRBJ2-5; TCRdb returns TRBD1, unconfirmable since there is no DNA. The CDR3 runs 16 residues. Germline lookup yields CDR1 KGHDR and CDR2 SFDVKD.

This clonotype counts as large by frequency. The chain combines TRBV9 with TRBJ1-5; TCRdb gives TRBD1 as the D gene, but with no DNA this cannot be confirmed. CDR3 length: 15 residues. Germline V lookup: CDR1 SGDLS, CDR2 YYNGEE. The CDR3 sequence is CASSVGGTNNQPQHF. Supplemented by reference TRBV9 and TRBJ1-5, the full variable domain reads DSGVTQTPKHLITATGQRVTLRCSPRSGDLSVYWYQQSLDQGLQFLIQYYNGEERAKGNILERFSAQQFPDLHSELNLSSLELGDSALYFCASSVGGTNNQPQHFGDGTRLSIL.

This clonotype is identified as medium-sized from frequency. The rearrangement uses TRBV5-1 and TRBJ2-7; as DNA is missing, the TRBD2 call by TCRdb cannot be tested. Germline V lookup: CDR1 SGHRS, CDR2 YFSETQ. The CDR3 extends over 14 amino acids. CDR3 protein: CASSLDDYPYEQYF.

Measured by frequency, this clonotype is medium-sized (0.01 to 0.1%). This chain's CDR3 is CASSLDRASTGELFF. The V gene is TRBV5-4, the J gene TRBJ2-2; without DNA, the TCRdb call of TRBD1 cannot be checked. This CDR3 has 15 residues. Germline values: CDR1 SGHNT, CDR2 YYREEE (reference sequence).

By frequency, this clonotype is medium-sized (0.01 to 0.1%). CDR3 in amino acids: CSANSPTGLGTEAFF. The chain joins TRBV20-1 to TRBJ1-1; the TCRdb D gene call, TRBD1, has no DNA to confirm it. Germline-derived CDR1 and CDR2 are DFQATT and SNEGSKA (reference sequence). The CDR3 runs 15 residues.

By frequency, this clonotype registers medium-sized. The rearrangement links TRBV20-1 to TRBJ1-1. The CDR3 runs 14 residues. The germline V gene has CDR1 DFQATT and CDR2 SNEGSKA (reference sequence). The CDR3 reads CSARSLDGDTEAFF.

According to its frequency, this clonotype is medium-sized. The chain joins TRBV28 to TRBJ1-5. The CDR3 is 14 amino acids. CDR1 and CDR2 (germline): MDHEN, SYDVKM. CDR3: CASSLALPTGPQHF.

By frequency, this clonotype is large. The chain recombines TRBV7-2 with TRBJ2-7; checking the TCRdb D call of TRBD1 is not possible without DNA. This CDR3 region has 13 residues. Germline CDR1 SGHTA, CDR2 FQGNSA. CDR3 amino acids: CASSLDGGREQYF. Supplemented by reference TRBV7-2 and TRBJ2-7, the full variable domain reads GAGVSQSPSNKVTEKGKDVELRCDPISGHTALYWYRQSLGQGLEFLIYFQGNSAPDKSGLPSDRFSAERTGGSVSTLTIQRTQQEDSAVYLCASSLDGGREQYFGPGTRLTVT.

This clonotype shows up as medium-sized (0.01 to 0.1%) by frequency. This chain connects TRBV25-1 to TRBJ1-5. CDR3 length: 13 amino acids. Germline V CDR1 and CDR2: MGHDK, SYGVNS. The CDR3 spells CASSEGGLQPQHF.

Measured by frequency, this clonotype is large. The chain is built from TRBV15 and TRBJ2-1; TCRdb's D gene call, TRBD1, goes unchecked for lack of DNA. The CDR3 covers 15 residues. Looked up from germline, CDR1 is LNHNV and CDR2 is YYDKDF (reference sequence). The CDR3 region is CATSRVRDHYNEQFF.

Measured by frequency, this clonotype is medium-sized. This chain connects TRBV24-1 to TRBJ2-2; TCRdb reports TRBD1, a call that lacks DNA to check it against. Germline CDR1 reads KGHDR; CDR2 reads SFDVKD. The length of the CDR3 is 15 residues. CDR3 region: CATSDPGTDTGELFF.

Frequency places this clonotype as large. The V and J genes are TRBV7-3 and TRBJ2-1; TCRdb selects TRBD2, and the lack of DNA leaves this call unchecked. Germline loops: CDR1 SGHTA, CDR2 FQGTGA. The CDR3 covers 18 residues. The chain's CDR3 is CASSSRPRTSGTNNEQFF.

This clonotype is deemed medium-sized (0.01 to 0.1%) by its frequency. The chain is built from TRBV6-5 and TRBJ2-3; checking the TCRdb D call of TRBD2 is not possible without DNA. Germline V gene lookup returns CDR1 MNHEY and CDR2 SVGAGI. This CDR3 has 17 amino acids. CDR3 in amino acids: CASSYSRLAGGTDTQYF.

This clonotype shows up as medium-sized by frequency. The chain combines TRBV18 with TRBJ1-1; TCRdb's D call of TRBD1 is untestable without DNA. This CDR3 comprises 15 residues. Germline lookup yields CDR1 KGHSH and CDR2 LQKENI. This CDR3 is CASSLGGQGVDEAFF.

In terms of frequency, this clonotype is large. V gene TRBV28 combines with J gene TRBJ2-7; TCRdb's D call of TRBD1 is untestable without DNA. The CDR3 extends over 13 amino acids. The germline V gene has CDR1 MDHEN and CDR2 SYDVKM. Here the CDR3 reads CASSLGADREQYF.

Frequency places this clonotype as medium-sized. This sequence joins TRBV4-1 and TRBJ2-2; the TCRdb call, TRBD2, lacks DNA for checking. This CDR3 contains 16 residues. Germline CDR1 reads MGHRA; CDR2 reads YSYEKL. The CDR3 protein is CASSQRLAGGTGELFF.

This clonotype shows up as medium-sized by frequency. The genes are TRBV5-6 and TRBJ2-7; TCRdb picks TRBD1, but there is no DNA to check that call. The CDR3 length is 14 residues. CDR1 is SGHDT and CDR2 is YYEEEE in the germline V gene. Here the CDR3 reads CASSLVGARHEQYF.